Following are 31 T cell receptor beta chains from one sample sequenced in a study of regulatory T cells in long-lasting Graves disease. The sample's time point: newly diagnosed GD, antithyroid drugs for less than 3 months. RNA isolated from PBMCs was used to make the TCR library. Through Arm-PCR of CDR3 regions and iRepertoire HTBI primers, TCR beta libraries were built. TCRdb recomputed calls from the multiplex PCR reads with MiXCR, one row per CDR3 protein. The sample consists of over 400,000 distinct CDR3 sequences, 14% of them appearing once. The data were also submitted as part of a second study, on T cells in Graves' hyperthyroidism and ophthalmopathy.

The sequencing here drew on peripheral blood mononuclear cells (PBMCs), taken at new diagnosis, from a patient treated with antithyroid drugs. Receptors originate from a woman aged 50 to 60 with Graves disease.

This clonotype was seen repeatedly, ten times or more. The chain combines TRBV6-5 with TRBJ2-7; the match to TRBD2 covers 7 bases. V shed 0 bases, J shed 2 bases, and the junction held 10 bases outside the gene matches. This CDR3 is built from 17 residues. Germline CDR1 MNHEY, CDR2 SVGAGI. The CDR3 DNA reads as TGTGCCAGCAGTTACTCTCCCGCGGGAGACTATCCCTACGAGCAGTACTTC. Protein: CASSYSPAGDYPYEQYF.

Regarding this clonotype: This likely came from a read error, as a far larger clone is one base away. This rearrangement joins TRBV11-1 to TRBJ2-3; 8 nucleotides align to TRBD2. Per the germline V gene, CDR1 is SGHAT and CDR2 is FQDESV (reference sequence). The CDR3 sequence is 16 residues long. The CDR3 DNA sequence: TGTGCCAGCAACTTAGTAGCAGCGGGGGGCACAGATACGCAGTATTTT. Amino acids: CASNLVAAGGTDTQYF.

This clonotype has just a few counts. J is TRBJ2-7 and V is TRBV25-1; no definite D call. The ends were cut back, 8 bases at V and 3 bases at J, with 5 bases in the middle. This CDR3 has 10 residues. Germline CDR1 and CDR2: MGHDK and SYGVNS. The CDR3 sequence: CASGIYEQYF. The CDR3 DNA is TGTGCCAGCGGTATCTACGAGCAGTACTTC.

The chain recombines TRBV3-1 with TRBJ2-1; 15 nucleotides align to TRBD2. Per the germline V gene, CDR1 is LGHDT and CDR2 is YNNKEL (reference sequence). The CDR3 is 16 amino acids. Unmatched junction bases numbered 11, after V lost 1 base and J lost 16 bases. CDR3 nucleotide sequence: TGTGCCAGCAGCCAAGTAGGGACTAGCGGGAGGACGGGTCGATTCTTC. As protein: CASSQVGTSGRTGRFF.

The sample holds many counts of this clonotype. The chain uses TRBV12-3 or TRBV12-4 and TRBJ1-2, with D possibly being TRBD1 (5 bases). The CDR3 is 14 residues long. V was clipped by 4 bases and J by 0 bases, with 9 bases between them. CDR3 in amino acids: CASSSRDSNYGYTF. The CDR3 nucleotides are TGTGCCAGCAGTTCCAGGGACTCTAACTATGGCTACACCTTC.

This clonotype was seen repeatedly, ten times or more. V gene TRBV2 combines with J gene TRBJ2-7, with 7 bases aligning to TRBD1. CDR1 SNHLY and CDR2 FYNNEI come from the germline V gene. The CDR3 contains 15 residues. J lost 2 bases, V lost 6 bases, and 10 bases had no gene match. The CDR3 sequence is CASREQGVRTYEQYF. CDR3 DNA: TGTGCCAGCAGAGAGCAGGGGGTTCGGACCTACGAGCAGTACTTC. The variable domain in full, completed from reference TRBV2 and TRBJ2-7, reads EPEVTQTPSHQVTQMGQEVILRCVPISNHLYFYWYRQILGQKVEFLVSFYNNEISEKSEIFDDQFSVERPDGSNFTLKIRSTKLEDSAMYFCASREQGVRTYEQYFGPGTRLTVT.

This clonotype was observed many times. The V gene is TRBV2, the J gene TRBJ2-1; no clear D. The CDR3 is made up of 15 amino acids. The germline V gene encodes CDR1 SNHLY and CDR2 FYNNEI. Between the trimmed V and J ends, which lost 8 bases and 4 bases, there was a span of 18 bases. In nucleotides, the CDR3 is TGTGCCAGCCGAATCTCAGTCGTGAGATACAATGAGCAGTTCTTC. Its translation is CASRISVVRYNEQFF.

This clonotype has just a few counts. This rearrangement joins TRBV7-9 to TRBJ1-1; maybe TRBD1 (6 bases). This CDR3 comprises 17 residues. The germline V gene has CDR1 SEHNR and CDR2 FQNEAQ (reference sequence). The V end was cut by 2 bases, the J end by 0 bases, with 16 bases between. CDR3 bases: TGTGCCAGCAGCTTAAAGTGGGGGCTTGGCATGAACACTGAAGCTTTCTTT. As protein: CASSLKWGLGMNTEAFF.

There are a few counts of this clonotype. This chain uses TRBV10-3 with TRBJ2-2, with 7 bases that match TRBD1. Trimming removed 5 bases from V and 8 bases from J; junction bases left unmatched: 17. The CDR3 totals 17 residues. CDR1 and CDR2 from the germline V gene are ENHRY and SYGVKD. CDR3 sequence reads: CAISIYGQDWTAGELFF. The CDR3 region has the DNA TGTGCCATCAGTATTTACGGACAGGATTGGACTGCAGGGGAGCTGTTTTTT.

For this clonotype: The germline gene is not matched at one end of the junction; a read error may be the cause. CDR3 sequence: CASSESDDNLLAEYYERYF. The CDR3 bases are TGCGCCAGCAGTGAGTCCGATGATAATCTTCTAGCGGAATACTACGAGCGGTACTTC. The chain carries TRBV10-2 and TRBJ2-7, with 7 bases matching TRBD2. Germline V gene lookup returns CDR1 WSHSY and CDR2 SAAADI. The CDR3 totals 19 residues.

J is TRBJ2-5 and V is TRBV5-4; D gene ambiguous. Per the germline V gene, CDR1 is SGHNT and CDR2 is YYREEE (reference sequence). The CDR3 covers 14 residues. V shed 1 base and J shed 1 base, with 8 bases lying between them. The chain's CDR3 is CASSLRGGQETQYF. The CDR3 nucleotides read TGTGCCAGCAGCTTGCGTGGTGGCCAAGAGACCCAGTACTTC.

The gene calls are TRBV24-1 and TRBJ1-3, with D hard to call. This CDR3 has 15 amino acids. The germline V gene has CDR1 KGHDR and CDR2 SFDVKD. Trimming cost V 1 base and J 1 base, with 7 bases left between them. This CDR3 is CATSDLPGSGNTIYF. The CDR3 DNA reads TGTGCCACCAGTGATTTACCTGGGTCTGGAAACACCATATATTTT.

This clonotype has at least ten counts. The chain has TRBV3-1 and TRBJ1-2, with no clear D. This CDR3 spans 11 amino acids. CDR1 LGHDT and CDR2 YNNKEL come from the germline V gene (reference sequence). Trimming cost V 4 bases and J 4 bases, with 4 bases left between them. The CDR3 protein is CASSLAYGYTF. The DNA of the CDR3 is TGTGCCAGCAGCCTAGCCTATGGCTACACCTTC.

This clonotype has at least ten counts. The CDR3 bases are TGTGCCGCCCGGGACTACCCCACAGATACGCAGTATTTT. Translation: CAARDYPTDTQYF. V is TRBV10-3 and J is TRBJ2-3; TRBD2 agrees at 7 bases. Germline lookup yields CDR1 ENHRY and CDR2 SYGVKD. V dropped 11 bases and J dropped 2; count of bases not matched to a gene: 7. The CDR3 is 13 residues long.

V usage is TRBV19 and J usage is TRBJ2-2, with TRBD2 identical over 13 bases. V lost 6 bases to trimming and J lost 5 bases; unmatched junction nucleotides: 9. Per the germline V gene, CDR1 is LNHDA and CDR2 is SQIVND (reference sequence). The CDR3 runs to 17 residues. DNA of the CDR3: TGTGCCAGTAGGAAGGCACCGGGACTAGCGGGGACCGGGGAGCTGTTTTTT. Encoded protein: CASRKAPGLAGTGELFF.

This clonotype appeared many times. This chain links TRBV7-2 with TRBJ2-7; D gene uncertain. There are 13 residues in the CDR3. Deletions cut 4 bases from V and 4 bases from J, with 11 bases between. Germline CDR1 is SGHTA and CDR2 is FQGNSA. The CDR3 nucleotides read TGTGCCAGCAGCTATCTGGGTAAATACGAGCAGTACTTC. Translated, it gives CASSYLGKYEQYF. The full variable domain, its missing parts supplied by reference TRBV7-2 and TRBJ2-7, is GAGVSQSPSNKVTEKGKDVELRCDPISGHTALYWYRQSLGQGLEFLIYFQGNSAPDKSGLPSDRFSAERTGGSVSTLTIQRTQQEDSAVYLCASSYLGKYEQYFGPGTRLTVT.

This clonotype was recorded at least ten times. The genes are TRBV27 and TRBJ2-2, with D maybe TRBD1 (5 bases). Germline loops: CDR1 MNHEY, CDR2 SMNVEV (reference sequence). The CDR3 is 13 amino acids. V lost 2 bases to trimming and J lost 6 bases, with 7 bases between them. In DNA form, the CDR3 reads TGTGCCAGCAGTTTAGGCAGGGCCGGGGAGCTGTTTTTT. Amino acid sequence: CASSLGRAGELFF.

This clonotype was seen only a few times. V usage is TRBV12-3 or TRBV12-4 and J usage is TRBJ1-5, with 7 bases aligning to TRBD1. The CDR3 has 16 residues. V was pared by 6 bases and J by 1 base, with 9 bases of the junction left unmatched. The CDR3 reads CASSYRQGMSNQPQHF. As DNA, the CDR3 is TGTGCCAGCAGCTATCGACAGGGTATGAGCAATCAGCCCCAGCATTTT.

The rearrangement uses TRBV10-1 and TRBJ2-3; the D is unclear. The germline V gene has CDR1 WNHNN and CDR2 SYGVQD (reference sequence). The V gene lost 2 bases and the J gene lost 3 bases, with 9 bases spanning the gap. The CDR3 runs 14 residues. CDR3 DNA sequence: TGCGCCAGCAGTGAGCAGGTCGGGACAGATACGCAGTATTTT. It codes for CASSEQVGTDTQYF.

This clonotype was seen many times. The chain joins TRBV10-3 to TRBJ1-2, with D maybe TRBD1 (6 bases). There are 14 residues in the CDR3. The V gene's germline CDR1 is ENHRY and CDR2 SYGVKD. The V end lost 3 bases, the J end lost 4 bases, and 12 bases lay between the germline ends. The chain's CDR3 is CAISDTDRLYGYTF. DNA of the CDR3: TGTGCCATCAGTGATACAGACAGGCTCTATGGCTACACCTTC.

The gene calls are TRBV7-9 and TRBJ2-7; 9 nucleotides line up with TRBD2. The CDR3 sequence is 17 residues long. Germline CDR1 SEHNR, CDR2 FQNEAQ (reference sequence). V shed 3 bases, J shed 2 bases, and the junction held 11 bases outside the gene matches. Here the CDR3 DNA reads TGTGCCAGCAGCTTGACTAGCGGCTCCACGGCTACCTACGAGCAGTACTTC. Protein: CASSLTSGSTATYEQYF.

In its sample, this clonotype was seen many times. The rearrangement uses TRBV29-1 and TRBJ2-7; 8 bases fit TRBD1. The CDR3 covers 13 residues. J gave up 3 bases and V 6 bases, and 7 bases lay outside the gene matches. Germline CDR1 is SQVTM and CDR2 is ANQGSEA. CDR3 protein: CSVSGGSHYEQYF. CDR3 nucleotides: TGCAGCGTGTCAGGGGGCTCCCACTACGAGCAGTACTTC.

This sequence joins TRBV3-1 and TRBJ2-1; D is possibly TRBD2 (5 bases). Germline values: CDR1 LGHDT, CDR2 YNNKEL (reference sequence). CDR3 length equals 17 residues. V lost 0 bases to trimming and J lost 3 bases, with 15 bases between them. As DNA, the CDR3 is TGTGCCAGCAGCCAAGATTACGGCGGGTCTATCTACAATGAGCAGTTCTTC. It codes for CASSQDYGGSIYNEQFF.

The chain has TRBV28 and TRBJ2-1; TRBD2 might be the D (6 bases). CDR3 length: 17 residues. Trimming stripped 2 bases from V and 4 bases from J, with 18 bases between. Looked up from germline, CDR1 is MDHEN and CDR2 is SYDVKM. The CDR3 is CASSLPPRLGLYNEQFF. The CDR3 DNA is TGTGCCAGCAGTTTACCCCCTCGACTAGGGTTGTACAATGAGCAGTTCTTC.

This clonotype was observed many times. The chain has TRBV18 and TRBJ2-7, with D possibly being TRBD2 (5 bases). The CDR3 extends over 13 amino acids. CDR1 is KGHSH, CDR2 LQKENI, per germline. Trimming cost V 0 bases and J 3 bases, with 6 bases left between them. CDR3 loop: CASSPPGGYEQYF. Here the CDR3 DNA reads TGTGCCAGCTCACCACCTGGAGGCTACGAGCAGTACTTC.

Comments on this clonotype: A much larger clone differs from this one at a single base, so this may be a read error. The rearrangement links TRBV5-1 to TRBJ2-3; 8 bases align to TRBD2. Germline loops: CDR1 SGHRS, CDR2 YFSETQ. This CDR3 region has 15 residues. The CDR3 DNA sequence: TGCGCCTGCAGCCCCCGGACTAGCAGCACAGATACGCAGTATTTT. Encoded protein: CACSPRTSSTDTQYF.

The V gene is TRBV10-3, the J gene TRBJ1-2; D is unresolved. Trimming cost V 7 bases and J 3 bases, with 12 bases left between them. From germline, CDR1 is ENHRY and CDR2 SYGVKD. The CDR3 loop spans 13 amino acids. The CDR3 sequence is CAITTRADYGYTF. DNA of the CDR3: TGTGCCATCACAACCCGGGCAGACTATGGCTACACCTTC.

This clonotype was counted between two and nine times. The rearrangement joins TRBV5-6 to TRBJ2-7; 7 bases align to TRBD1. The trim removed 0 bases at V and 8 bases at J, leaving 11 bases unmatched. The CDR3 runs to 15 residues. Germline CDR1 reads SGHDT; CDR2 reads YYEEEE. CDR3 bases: TGTGCCAGCAGCTTGGAGGGACAGAGTCCGGGAAAGCAGTACTTC. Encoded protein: CASSLEGQSPGKQYF.

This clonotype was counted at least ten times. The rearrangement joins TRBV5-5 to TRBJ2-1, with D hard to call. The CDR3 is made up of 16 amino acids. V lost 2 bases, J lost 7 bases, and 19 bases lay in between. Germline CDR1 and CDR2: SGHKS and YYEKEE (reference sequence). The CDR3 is CASSFSASPRGNEQFF. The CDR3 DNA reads TGTGCCAGCAGCTTTTCCGCCTCCCCCAGAGGTAATGAGCAGTTCTTC. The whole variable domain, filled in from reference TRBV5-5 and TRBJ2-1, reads DAGVTQSPTHLIKTRGQQVTLRCSPISGHKSVSWYQQVLGQGPQFIFQYYEKEERGRGNFPDRFSARQFPNYSSELNVNALLLGDSALYLCASSFSASPRGNEQFFGPGTRLTVL.

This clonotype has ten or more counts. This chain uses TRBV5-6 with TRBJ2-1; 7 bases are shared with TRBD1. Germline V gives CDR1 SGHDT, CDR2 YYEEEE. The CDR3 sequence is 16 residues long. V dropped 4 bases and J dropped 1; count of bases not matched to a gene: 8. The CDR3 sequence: CASSAQAGGSYNEQFF. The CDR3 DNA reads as TGTGCCAGCAGCGCCCAGGCAGGGGGTTCCTACAATGAGCAGTTCTTC.

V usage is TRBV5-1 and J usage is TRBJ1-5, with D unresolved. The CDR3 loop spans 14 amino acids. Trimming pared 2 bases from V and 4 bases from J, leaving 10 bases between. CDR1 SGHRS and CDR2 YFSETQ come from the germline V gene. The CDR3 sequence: CASSLVGPNQPQHF. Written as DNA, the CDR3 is TGCGCCAGCAGCTTAGTCGGGCCTAATCAGCCCCAGCATTTT.